The rows below give T cell receptor beta chains drawn from one sample of a study of blood T cell repertoires in COVID-19. Method: immunoSEQ multiplex PCR; TCRdb's copy keeps in-frame clones and lacks some. This table holds 300,000 to 400,000 clones, 80% to 90% found once. The sequenced sample was PBMCs or T cells enriched from blood (not recorded which). All receptors derive from a woman in her thirties or forties with acute COVID-19. Each CDR3 is given with its conserved first and last residue. A D gene is named only where the DNA matches it firmly. The size entry is marked missing in some rows and otherwise reads once, few, many or a size class.

TRBD1 | TRBJ2-7 | 16 | NA | TRBV18 | TGTGCCAGCTCACCGATAAGGGGGCAGGGGGCCAGGGAGCAGTACTTC | CASSPIRGQGAREQYF
NA | TRBJ2-1 | 13 | few | TRBV28 | TGTGCCAGCAGTTTTCCGGTTACAGGTGAGCAGTTCTTC | CASSFPVTGEQFF
TRBD2 | TRBJ2-1 | 15 | NA | TRBV5-1 | TGCGCCAGCAGCTTTAGCGGGAGCCCCTACAATGAGCAGTTCTTC | CASSFSGSPYNEQFF
TRBD2 | TRBJ2-5 | 17 | NA | TRBV9 | TGTGCCAGCAGCGTAGATATCGGCGGGGGGGCCGGGGAGACCCAGTACTTC | CASSVDIGGGAGETQYF
TRBD1 | TRBJ1-2 | 17 | once | TRBV4-2 | TGTGCCAGCAGCCAAGAACGAATGGGACAGGGGGCGCATGGCTACACCTTC | CASSQERMGQGAHGYTF
NA | TRBJ1-2 | 15 | few | TRBV12-5 | TGTGCTAGTGGGTCCCAGGCAAAAATCGACTATGGCTACACCTTC | CASGSQAKIDYGYTF
NA | TRBJ2-6 | 15 | NA | TRBV27 | TGTGCCAGCACTAGAGGCGCGTCTGGGGCCAACGTCCTGACTTTC | CASTRGASGANVLTF
NA | TRBJ1-2 | 11 | NA | TRBV20-1 | TGCAGTGCTCCCGAGAATTATGGCTACACCTTC | CSAPENYGYTF
NA | TRBJ1-6 | 17 | NA | TRBV27 | TGTGCCAGCAGTTTATACCCACCTCAGGTCTATAATTCACCCCTCCACTTT | CASSLYPPQVYNSPLHF
TRBD1 | TRBJ1-2 | 15 | NA | TRBV7-9 | TGTGCCAGCAGCTTAACAGGGGGCTTGATCTATGGCTACACCTTC | CASSLTGGLIYGYTF
TRBD1 | TRBJ2-7 | 14 | NA | TRBV7-2 | TGTGCCAGCAGCTCCCGACAGGGGGCCTACGAGCAGTACTTC | CASSSRQGAYEQYF
TRBD1 | TRBJ1-6 | 13 | NA | TRBV27 | TGTGCCAGCAGGAACAGGGGCGCTTCACCCCTCCACTTT | CASRNRGASPLHF
NA | TRBJ2-2 | 17 | once | TRBV2 | TGTGCCAGCAGAGCCCCTTCCGGAGGGGGGGACACCGGGGAGCTGTTTTTT | CASRAPSGGGDTGELFF
TRBD1 | TRBJ2-7 | 15 | NA | TRBV6-2/TRBV6-3 | TGTGCCAGCAGTGACAGGGTTCGGGGCCACTACGAGCAGTACTTC | CASSDRVRGHYEQYF
NA | TRBJ1-1 | 12 | NA | TRBV20-1 | TGCAGTGCTCGTGGACAGAGCACTGAAGCTTTCTTT | CSARGQSTEAFF
TRBD1 | TRBJ2-7 | 14 | NA | TRBV10-3 | TGTGCCATCGGGCTTGACAGGGTCTCCTACGAGCAGTACTTC | CAIGLDRVSYEQYF
NA | TRBJ1-5 | 15 | NA | TRBV5-1 | TGCGCCAGCAGCTTGTACGGGGGGGGCAATCAGCCCCAGCATTTT | CASSLYGGGNQPQHF
NA | TRBJ1-3 | 13 | NA | TRBV10-3 | TGTGCCACAACCCGGGAGCTAGGAAACACCATATATTTT | CATTRELGNTIYF
TRBD2 | TRBJ2-2 | 16 | NA | TRBV3-1/TRBV3-2 | TGTGCCAGCAGCCTCGGGACCCCGGGGGGCACCGGGGAGCTGTTTTTT | CASSLGTPGGTGELFF
TRBD1 | TRBJ1-2 | 17 | NA | TRBV27 | TGTGCCAGCAGTTTCCTATTCACAGGGGGGCTCTTGCGTGGCTACACCTTC | CASSFLFTGGLLRGYTF
TRBD1 | TRBJ1-1 | 14 | NA | TRBV9 | TGTGCCAGCAGCGCGGAGGACAGGTACACTGAAGCTTTCTTT | CASSAEDRYTEAFF
NA | TRBJ2-1 | 14 | few | TRBV28 | TGTGCTTCTATGGGGCAGGCCTTCCACAATGAGCAGTTCTTC | CASMGQAFHNEQFF
TRBD1 | TRBJ2-7 | 15 | NA | TRBV11-2 | TGTGCCAGCAGCGAAAGGACAGGGGGCTCGGTCGAGCAGTACTTC | CASSERTGGSVEQYF
TRBD1 | TRBJ1-3 | 14 | NA | TRBV5-6 | TGTGCCAGCAGCTACGGACAGGTTGGAAACACCATATATTTT | CASSYGQVGNTIYF
TRBD1 | TRBJ1-2 | 16 | NA | TRBV6-5 | TGTGCCAGCAGTTACTCGACAGGGGCGACTAACTATGGCTACACCTTC | CASSYSTGATNYGYTF
TRBD2 | TRBJ2-2 | 17 | once | TRBV7-3 | TGTGCCAGCAGCTTAGCTGGGCGGGGGGCGAACACCGGGGAGCTGTTTTTT | CASSLAGRGANTGELFF
NA | TRBJ2-1 | 13 | once | TRBV5-1 | TGCGCCAGCAGCTTGGGCCAGTACAATGAGCAGTTCTTC | CASSLGQYNEQFF
NA | TRBJ1-3 | 15 | once | TRBV5-1 | TGCGCCAGCAGCTTGGCGGGGGTCTCTGGAAACACCATATATTTT | CASSLAGVSGNTIYF
NA | TRBJ2-4 | 17 | NA | TRBV15 | TGTGCCACCAGCAGACCCTTGAGGGGGTTAGCCAAAAACATTCAGTACTTC | CATSRPLRGLAKNIQYF
NA | TRBJ1-1 | 14 | NA | TRBV14 | TGTGCCAGCAGCCCGGAGGTGCCGAACACTGAAGCTTTCTTT | CASSPEVPNTEAFF
NA | TRBJ2-3 | 15 | NA | TRBV19 | TGTGCCAGTAGTGCCCTGGGGACACCAACAGATACGCAGTATTTT | CASSALGTPTDTQYF